This T cell receptor (beta chain) originates from a study of blood T cell repertoires in COVID-19. Study background: Collection of acute and convalescent COVID-19 samples took place in the United States, Italy and Spain. PBMCs, B-cell-depleted T cells, or T cells provided the cDNA or gDNA that made up the material.

The CDR3 totals 13 residues. Germline loops: CDR1 SGHAT, CDR2 FQNNGV. Trimming stripped 3 bases from V and 0 bases from J, with 6 bases between. Methods used by the authors: Estimates of nucleated cell counts were drawn from the amplification of reference gene primers. Libraries were prepared by immunoSEQ multiplex PCR; TCRdb keeps only in-frame clonotypes and omits some of them. That table is the source of V, J and clone size, and D and trimming were worked out from the DNA. Of 150,000 to 200,000 clones listed, 60% to 85% are singletons. This sequence originates from a man aged 60-69 years with active or convalescent COVID-19. The chain is built from TRBV11-2 and TRBJ2-7; D is ambiguous. Sequencing used peripheral blood. CDR3 protein: CASSLGSSYEQYF. The CDR3 nucleotides read TGTGCCAGCAGCTTGGGCAGCTCCTACGAGCAGTACTTC.